The 11 T cell receptor beta chains below come from one sample, sequenced in a study of regulatory T cells in long-lasting Graves disease. Time point here: persistent/refractory GD, antithyroid drugs over 5 years with positive TRAb. After RNA was extracted from PBMCs, the TCR library was made from it. In building TCR beta libraries, iRepertoire HTBI primers were used together with Arm-PCR of CDR3 regions. In TCRdb, the multiplex PCR reads were re-called with MiXCR into one record per CDR3 protein. The sample has approximately 690,000 distinct CDR3 sequences; roughly 30% are singletons. Sequencing used peripheral blood mononuclear cells (PBMCs), obtained when the disease was refractory, from a patient treated with antithyroid drugs. Receptor source: a female donor with Graves disease.

The gene calls are TRBV20-1 and TRBJ1-2, with D perhaps matching TRBD1 (5 bases). Germline assignment: CDR1 DFQATT and CDR2 SNEGSKA (reference sequence). There are 14 residues in the CDR3. The V and J ends lost 0 bases and 7 bases respectively, with 15 bases between them. CDR3 protein: CSARDPSRAAGYTF. DNA of the CDR3: TGCAGTGCTAGAGACCCCTCCAGGGCAGCTGGCTACACCTTC.

This clonotype showed up just a few times. The chain carries TRBV7-3 and TRBJ1-2, with a tentative D call TRBD1 (5 bases). Trimming pared 8 bases from V and 0 bases from J, leaving 13 bases between. This CDR3 is 14 amino acids long. Looked up from germline, CDR1 is SGHTA and CDR2 is FQGTGA. The CDR3, as DNA: TGTGCCAGCTCACCAGCAGGGACTAACTATGGCTACACCTTC. Encoded protein: CASSPAGTNYGYTF.

This clonotype turned up a few times. The CDR3: CASSFLGPPFNYGYTF. The CDR3, as DNA: TGTGCCAGCAGCTTCCTGGGCCCACCATTTAACTATGGCTACACCTTC. This chain uses TRBV5-5 with TRBJ1-2; D gene ambiguous. The CDR3 runs 16 residues. V lost 2 bases to trimming and J lost 1 base, with 15 bases between them. Per the germline V gene, CDR1 is SGHKS and CDR2 is YYEKEE (reference sequence). Combining the CDR3 with reference TRBV5-5 and TRBJ1-2 gives the whole variable domain DAGVTQSPTHLIKTRGQQVTLRCSPISGHKSVSWYQQVLGQGPQFIFQYYEKEERGRGNFPDRFSARQFPNYSSELNVNALLLGDSALYLCASSFLGPPFNYGYTFGSGTRLTVV.

The gene calls are TRBV19 and TRBJ1-2; D is perhaps TRBD1 (5 bases). CDR3 length equals 13 residues. V shed 4 bases and J shed 8 bases, with 14 bases lying between them. Looked up from germline, CDR1 is LNHDA and CDR2 is SQIVND (reference sequence). The CDR3 sequence: CASSSGRAWGYTF. The DNA for the CDR3 is TGTGCCAGTAGTAGTGGCAGGGCCTGGGGCTACACCTTC. The full variable domain, its missing parts supplied by reference TRBV19 and TRBJ1-2, is DGGITQSPKYLFRKEGQNVTLSCEQNLNHDAMYWYRQDPGQGLRLIYYSQIVNDFQKGDIAEGYSVSREKKESFPLTVTSAQKNPTAFYLCASSSGRAWGYTFGSGTRLTVV.

V is TRBV19 and J is TRBJ1-2; D call uncertain. Germline V lookup: CDR1 LNHDA, CDR2 SQIVND (reference sequence). CDR3 length: 12 amino acids. Deletions cut 3 bases from V and 7 bases from J, with 9 bases between. This chain's CDR3 is CASSILRGGYTF. The CDR3 DNA is TGTGCCAGTAGTATCCTCCGGGGTGGCTACACCTTC.

This clonotype appeared many times. The chain joins TRBV2 to TRBJ1-5; D possibly corresponds to TRBD1 (5 bases). Trimming took 6 bases from V and 6 from J, leaving 15 bases between them. This CDR3 comprises 14 residues. Germline V gene sequence: CDR1 SNHLY, CDR2 FYNNEI. CDR3 residues: CASRTGSAGQPQHF. The CDR3, as DNA: TGTGCCAGCAGAACAGGTTCCGCCGGTCAGCCCCAGCATTTT.

The rearrangement joins TRBV12-5 to TRBJ2-2, with 7 bases that match TRBD2. The CDR3 totals 15 residues. Germline V gene data show CDR1 as LGHNT and CDR2 as FRNRAP. With V trimmed by 4 bases and J by 4 bases, 6 bases remained unmatched. The CDR3 DNA follows: TGTGCTAGTGGTTACGGACTAGGGGTCACCGGGGAGCTGTTTTTT. This translates into CASGYGLGVTGELFF.

This clonotype occurred many times. The V call is TRBV28, the J call TRBJ2-7; TRBD2 might be the D (6 bases). Germline CDR1 reads MDHEN; CDR2 reads SYDVKM. This CDR3 is 15 amino acids long. The germline V and J ends were trimmed by 3 bases and 6 bases, with 18 bases remaining between them. CDR3 DNA sequence: TGTGCCAGCAGTTTTTTCGGGCTAGGGACTGGCGAGCAGTACTTC. Residues: CASSFFGLGTGEQYF.

The V and J genes are TRBV20-1 and TRBJ2-5; a weak D match, TRBD1 (7 bases). The CDR3 runs to 16 residues. V dropped 6 bases and J dropped 4 bases, with 24 bases sitting between them. Germline CDR1 is DFQATT and CDR2 is SNEGSKA (reference sequence). The CDR3 protein is CSAKKTRDSYRETQYF. CDR3 sequence (DNA): TGCAGTGCAAAGAAGACGCGGGACAGTTACAGAGAGACCCAGTACTTC.

The CDR3 nucleotides read TGCAGTGCCCAACCTGCGGCAGGGTTTAACACCGGGGAGCTGTTTTTT. Amino acids: CSAQPAAGFNTGELFF. The chain couples TRBV20-1 to TRBJ2-2, with D maybe TRBD1 (5 bases). The CDR3 loop spans 16 amino acids. Trimming removed 6 bases at V and 2 bases at J, with 19 bases between. Germline CDR1 and CDR2: DFQATT and SNEGSKA (reference sequence).

This clonotype was picked up many times. The chain employs TRBV6-1 and TRBJ2-1, with D perhaps matching TRBD2 (6 bases). The V gene's germline CDR1 is MNHNS and CDR2 SASEGT. This CDR3 has 14 amino acids. V shed 0 bases and J shed 6 bases, with 9 bases lying between them. In nucleotides, the CDR3 is TGTGCCAGCAGTGAAGCGGGGAGGTCCAATGAGCAGTTCTTC. As protein: CASSEAGRSNEQFF.